The clone carrying this TCR beta chain was detected only a few times. What it binds is not known. This CDR3 has 13 amino acids. With V trimmed by 6 bases and J by 6 bases, 5 bases remained unmatched. CDR1 and CDR2 (germline): KGHSH, LQKENI. Clones were sequenced by immunoSEQ multiplex PCR, and TCRdb holds only the in-frame ones, with some missing. Of about 36,000 clones in the sample, roughly 73% were seen once. This sample stems from a study of T cells after posttransplantation cyclophosphamide. Study-wide findings and caveats: Tissue-infiltrating T cells from skin or gut overlapped little with blood T cells. Donor CD8+ memory clones often dominated recipient blood repertoires at later times. Recipient CMV seropositivity and CMV reactivation strongly tracked TRB clonality.

Cyclophosphamide on days +3 and +4 followed busulfan-fludarabine conditioning and a marrow graft. This TCR came from a female patient aged 40-49 years who received an allogeneic stem cell transplant from a related donor, was CMV-positive, and had no GVHD. A share of the T cells may be of graft donor origin. This chain links TRBV18 with TRBJ2-7; 10 bases agree with TRBD1. This sample comprised CD4+ T cells sorted from blood, obtained around 2,000 days after a stem cell transplant with posttransplant cyclophosphamide. The CDR3 loop reads CASSSGTGAEQYF. The CDR3 DNA reads TGTGCCAGCTCGTCTGGGACAGGGGCCGAGCAGTACTTC.